This is a list of T cell receptor beta chains from one sample in a study of chemoradiotherapy in HPV16-positive cancers. Sequenced by immunoSEQ multiplex PCR; TCRdb stores in-frame clones only, minus some. The sample has tens of thousands of clones; 90% are singletons. This specimen consisted of blood, obtained from a patient who underwent chemoradiotherapy. The receptor set was obtained from a human donor with HPV-associated anogenital cancer. Each CDR3 is given with its conserved first and last residue. A D gene is named only where the DNA matches it firmly. The size field is filled for only some rows; it gives once, few, many or a size class.

D gene	clone size	V gene	J gene	CDR3 DNA	CDR3 protein
TRBD1	once	TRBV5-1	TRBJ2-5	TGCGCCAGCAGCTTGGACGGGACAGGAGAGACCCAGTACTTC	CASSLDGTGETQYF
-	-	TRBV7-9	TRBJ2-1	TGTGCCAGCAGTCCGACAGCAACAGAGCAGTTCTTC	CASSPTATEQFF
-	-	TRBV10-3	TRBJ2-5	TGTGCCATCAGTAACAGGGCTGGCGAGACCCAGTACTTC	CAISNRAGETQYF
TRBD1	-	TRBV5-1	TRBJ1-5	TGCGCCAGCAGCCCGGCCGGGACAGGGTACAATCAGCCCCAGCATTTT	CASSPAGTGYNQPQHF
-	once	TRBV5-1	TRBJ1-1	TGCGCCAGCAGCCCGGGGGTCCGACAGACTGAAGCTTTCTTT	CASSPGVRQTEAFF
-	-	TRBV5-1	TRBJ2-7	TGCGCCAGCAGCTTGGGGGCAACAGGGAGCGAGCAGTACTTC	CASSLGATGSEQYF
TRBD1	once	TRBV7-2	TRBJ1-6	TGTGCCAGCAGCTTGACAGGGATATATAATTCACCCCTCCACTTT	CASSLTGIYNSPLHF
-	-	TRBV2	TRBJ2-7	TGTGCCAGCCTAGACAACTACGAGCAGTACTTC	CASLDNYEQYF
-	-	TRBV7-6	TRBJ2-3	TGTGCCAGCAGCGCCTTCAGCGGGAGCACAGATACGCAGTATTTT	CASSAFSGSTDTQYF
-	-	TRBV28	TRBJ2-2	TGTGCCAGCAGCCGGGCCCCGAGTAACACCGGGGAGCTGTTTTTT	CASSRAPSNTGELFF
-	once	TRBV5-4	TRBJ2-1	TGTGCCAGCAGCCGCACCGGGACGTACTCCAATGAGCAGTTCTTC	CASSRTGTYSNEQFF
-	once	TRBV9	TRBJ2-1	TGTGCCAGCAGCGTAGTGGGCAGAGACAATGAGCAGTTCTTC	CASSVVGRDNEQFF
-	-	TRBV7-2	TRBJ2-6	TGTGCCAGCAGCCCGATCTCTGGGGCCAACGTCCTGACTTTC	CASSPISGANVLTF
-	-	TRBV18	TRBJ1-1	TGTGCCAGCTCACCCCGGAACACTGAAGCTTTCTTT	CASSPRNTEAFF
-	-	TRBV30	TRBJ1-3	TGTGCCTGGAGCTTACAGGCGCTCTCTGGAAACACCATATATTTT	CAWSLQALSGNTIYF
TRBD2	few	TRBV9	TRBJ2-7	TGTGCCAGCAGCGTAGGGACTAGCGGGAATTACGAGCAGTACTTC	CASSVGTSGNYEQYF
-	-	TRBV7-9	TRBJ1-2	TGTGCCAGCAGCGCAGGACCGGTAGCCAACTATGGCTACACCTTC	CASSAGPVANYGYTF
-	-	TRBV7-9	TRBJ1-5	TGTGCCAGCAGCTTAGGGGGTAGAGACCGCGATAGCAATCAGCCCCAGCATTTT	CASSLGGRDRDSNQPQHF
-	-	TRBV7-6	TRBJ1-1	TGTGCCAGCAGCTTTGGTGAGGCGAACACTGAAGCTTTCTTT	CASSFGEANTEAFF
-	-	TRBV21-1	TRBJ2-3	TGTGCCAGCAGCAAAGAGCGACTAGCGGGGAGCACAGATACGCAGTATTTT	CASSKERLAGSTDTQYF
-	-	TRBV6-1	TRBJ2-2	TGTGCCAGCAGTGTAGCCCCCCCCGGAACCGGGGAGCTGTTTTTT	CASSVAPPGTGELFF
TRBD1	-	TRBV7-2	TRBJ2-1	TGTGCCACCCAGGGGGCGGGGTCCAATGAGCAGTTCTTC	CATQGAGSNEQFF
TRBD1	-	TRBV7-2	TRBJ1-4	TGTGCCAGCAGCCCGAGACAGGGTAGCAATGAAAAACTGTTTTTT	CASSPRQGSNEKLFF
TRBD2	-	TRBV10-1	TRBJ2-3	TGCGCCAGTGGCGGGGGGAGCACAGATACGCAGTATTTT	CASGGGSTDTQYF
TRBD2	-	TRBV15	TRBJ2-3	TGTGCCACCACTCCGGGAGTAGCGGGAGGACTCACAGATACGCAGTATTTT	CATTPGVAGGLTDTQYF
TRBD2	-	TRBV5-8	TRBJ2-2	TGTGCCAGCAGCTTGGCCGGGGGGTACACCGGGGAGCTGTTTTTT	CASSLAGGYTGELFF
-	once	TRBV19	TRBJ1-2	TGTGCCAGTAGCCCCGAAGGGGGAGCCAACACCTTC	CASSPEGGANTF
TRBD2	-	TRBV7-2	TRBJ2-3	TGTGCCAGCAGCTCGACTAGCGGGATAGATACGCAGTATTTT	CASSSTSGIDTQYF
TRBD1	-	TRBV10-3	TRBJ2-7	TGTGCCATCAGTGAATGGACAGGGGGCTCCTACGAGCAGTACTTC	CAISEWTGGSYEQYF
-	-	TRBV4-3	TRBJ2-2	TGCGCCAGCAGCCAAGAAGGCAGAGCGAACACCGGGGAGCTGTTTTTT	CASSQEGRANTGELFF
TRBD1	-	TRBV2	TRBJ2-6	TGTGCCAGCATGAGGACAGGTGGTTCGGCTGGGGCCAACGTCCTGACTTTC	CASMRTGGSAGANVLTF
-	once	TRBV5-8	TRBJ1-1	TGTGCCAGCAGCAAAAACCGGGGGGTGAACACTGAAGCTTTCTTT	CASSKNRGVNTEAFF
TRBD2	-	TRBV29-1	TRBJ2-2	TGCAGCGGGGGAGCGGGAGCCACCGGGGAGCTGTTTTTT	CSGGAGATGELFF
TRBD1	once	TRBV7-2	TRBJ1-2	TGTGCCAGCAGCCAGACAGGGGTCGACTATGGCTACACCTTC	CASSQTGVDYGYTF
-	-	TRBV5-6	TRBJ2-1	TGTGCCAGCAGCTTGAGGCCGCTGGGTAATGAGCAGTTCTTC	CASSLRPLGNEQFF
-	-	TRBV27	TRBJ1-3	TGTGCCAGCAGTTTATTTCTGCCCCCAGGGCCCTCCTCTGGAAACACCATATATTTT	CASSLFLPPGPSSGNTIYF
TRBD2	-	TRBV4-3	TRBJ2-1	TGCGCCAGCAGCATAGGGGTAGCGGGATACAATGAGCAGTTCTTC	CASSIGVAGYNEQFF
-	-	TRBV5-6	TRBJ1-1	TGTGCCAGCAGCTTGCAGGGGAGGATGAACACTGAAGCTTTCTTT	CASSLQGRMNTEAFF
-	-	TRBV7-9	TRBJ1-6	TGTGCCAGCAGCTTTCCAGATCATAATTCACCCCTCCACTTT	CASSFPDHNSPLHF
TRBD1	-	TRBV5-5	TRBJ1-6	TGTGCCAGCAGTTTGCCGACAGGGGCCGATTCACCCCTCCACTTT	CASSLPTGADSPLHF
TRBD2	-	TRBV12-5	TRBJ2-7	TGTGCTAGTGGTTTACGGGGGGGATACGAGCAGTACTTC	CASGLRGGYEQYF
-	-	TRBV2	TRBJ2-7	TGTGCCAGCAGGTACTCCGCGGTCGACGAGCAGTACTTC	CASRYSAVDEQYF
-	-	TRBV7-8	TRBJ1-4	TGTGCCAGCAGCCCGGACGGGGAAAATGAAAAACTGTTTTTT	CASSPDGENEKLFF
-	few	TRBV7-2	TRBJ2-2	TGTGCCAGCAGCTTAGAAACCGGGGAGCTGTTTTTT	CASSLETGELFF
TRBD2	-	TRBV10-3	TRBJ2-2	TGTGCCATCAGTGAGACTAGCGGGGGCGCGAACACCGGGGAGCTGTTTTTT	CAISETSGGANTGELFF
-	once	TRBV5-4	TRBJ2-1	TGTGCCAGCAGCTTGGGGGGGACCTTGATCAATGAGCAGTTCTTC	CASSLGGTLINEQFF
TRBD2	-	TRBV11-3	TRBJ2-1	TGTGCCAGCAGCAGGGGACTAGCGGGGAACAATGAGCAGTTCTTC	CASSRGLAGNNEQFF
TRBD2	-	TRBV6-5	TRBJ2-7	TGTGCCAGCAGACCGGGACTATTAAACTACGAGCAGTACTTC	CASRPGLLNYEQYF
-	-	TRBV10-2	TRBJ2-3	TGCGCCAGCAGCCTATCTCGCGGTGGTAGCACAGATACGCAGTATTTT	CASSLSRGGSTDTQYF
-	-	TRBV14	TRBJ1-2	TGTGCCAGCAGCCACTCCGAGACGCTCTATGGCTACACCTTC	CASSHSETLYGYTF
-	once	TRBV11-3	TRBJ1-4	TGTGCCAGCAGCCTATCTCAGAGAACTAATGAAAAACTGTTTTTT	CASSLSQRTNEKLFF
-	-	TRBV5-6	TRBJ1-1	TGTGCCAGCAGCTTGGGGGGCAGGGCCACTGAAGCTTTCTTT	CASSLGGRATEAFF
-	few	TRBV7-2	TRBJ2-3	TGTGCCAGCAGCTTCACTAGTAGGCCCGATACGCAGTATTTT	CASSFTSRPDTQYF